Below, 8 T cell receptor beta chains from the same sample are listed, as sequenced in a study of identical twins' blood T cells. TCRdb reprocessed the 5' RACE reads via MiXCR and lists one record per CDR3 protein. The sample lists 400,000 or so distinct CDR3 sequences, over 25% occurring once. Material: PBMCs. The receptors were gathered from a woman aged 18 to 55 in good health.

The chain links TRBV11-2 to TRBJ1-1; weak D call: TRBD1 (5 bases). Trimming pared 8 bases from V and 1 base from J, leaving 17 bases between. Germline V gene sequence: CDR1 SGHAT, CDR2 FQNNGV. The CDR3 spans 15 residues. The CDR3 sequence: CASAGGSYRNTEAFF. The CDR3 DNA is TGTGCCAGCGCTGGGGGTTCGTACAGGAACACTGAAGCTTTCTTT.

Notes on this clonotype: Mismatch with germline at one junction end may stem from a read error. The chain employs TRBV3-1 and TRBJ1-5, with 8 nucleotides matching TRBD1. The CDR3 is 14 residues long. Germline CDR1 is LGHDT and CDR2 is YNNKEL (reference sequence). The CDR3 DNA is TGTGCCGGCAGCGCCGACAGGGGCGGTCAGCCCCAGCATTTT. Translating it yields CAGSADRGGQPQHF.

This clonotype was found many times. The rearrangement uses TRBV20-1 and TRBJ1-1; the D gene is possibly TRBD1 (5 bases). Germline assignment: CDR1 DFQATT and CDR2 SNEGSKA (reference sequence). This CDR3 is 13 amino acids long. The V gene lost 3 bases and the J gene lost 1 base, with 9 bases spanning the gap. The CDR3 bases are TGCAGTGCTAGGCAGGGTACGAACACTGAAGCTTTCTTT. It yields the protein CSARQGTNTEAFF.

V is TRBV11-2 and J is TRBJ2-7; TRBD2 matches at 7 bases. V lost 3 bases to trimming and J lost 5 bases; unmatched junction nucleotides: 10. The CDR3 sequence is 15 residues long. CDR1 and CDR2 (germline): SGHAT, FQNNGV. CDR3 sequence reads: CASSFTSARGNEQYF. In DNA, the CDR3 is TGTGCCAGCAGCTTCACTAGCGCGAGGGGAAACGAGCAGTACTTC.

The chain employs TRBV6-5 and TRBJ2-7; D uncertain. The germline CDR1 and CDR2 sequences are MNHEY and SVGAGI. The V gene lost 0 bases and the J gene lost 3 bases, with 6 bases spanning the gap. This CDR3 region has 13 residues. CDR3 sequence reads: CASSYSTDYEQYF. The CDR3 DNA reads as TGTGCCAGCAGTTACTCGACGGACTACGAGCAGTACTTC.

The chain combines TRBV7-9 with TRBJ2-1, with unresolved D. From germline, CDR1 is SEHNR and CDR2 FQNEAQ (reference sequence). This CDR3 contains 14 residues. Trimming cost V 5 bases and J 0 bases, with 8 bases left between them. The CDR3 coding sequence is TGTGCCAGCAGCCCTAAGAGCTCCTACAATGAGCAGTTCTTC. Its translation: CASSPKSSYNEQFF. Drawing the rest from reference TRBV7-9 and TRBJ2-1, the complete variable domain is DTGVSQNPRHKITKRGQNVTFRCDPISEHNRLYWYRQTLGQGPEFLTYFQNEAQLEKSRLLSDRFSAERPKGSFSTLEIQRTEQGDSAMYLCASSPKSSYNEQFFGPGTRLTVL.

This clonotype has more than one count but fewer than ten. The chain links TRBV25-1 to TRBJ1-2; D uncertain. This CDR3 spans 12 amino acids. Trimming stripped 4 bases from V and 7 bases from J, with 10 bases between. CDR1 is MGHDK, CDR2 SYGVNS, per germline. The CDR3 DNA reads TGTGCCAGCAGTGGTCACGGGCTTGGCTACACCTTC. It translates to CASSGHGLGYTF.

This chain's CDR3 is CASSQTPTLQTLYGYTF. The CDR3 nucleotides read TGTGCCAGCAGCCAGACCCCGACACTCCAAACCCTCTATGGCTACACCTTC. The rearrangement links TRBV6-5 to TRBJ1-2; D uncertain. V lost 6 bases and J lost 4, with 24 bases in between. The germline V gene has CDR1 MNHEY and CDR2 SVGAGI. The CDR3 contains 17 residues.